This is a list of T cell receptor beta chains from one sample in a study of blood T cell repertoires in COVID-19. Sequencing was performed with immunoSEQ multiplex PCR; in TCRdb, only in-frame clones are kept and a portion is missing. This sample carries more than 35,000 clones, about 89% of them seen once, and the ten largest clones take around 6.2%. Sequencing was performed on peripheral blood. These receptor sequences come from a human donor in a cohort sampled during active COVID-19. Both conserved end residues are part of each CDR3. The D gene is left open where the match is weak.

j_call: TRBJ2-2
d_call: TRBD2
v_call: TRBV4-2
cdr3_length: 15
cdr3_aa: CASSQSTSATGELFF
cdr3_nt: TGTGCCAGCAGCCAATCAACTAGCGCGACCGGGGAGCTGTTTTTT

j_call: TRBJ2-7
d_call: TRBD2
v_call: TRBV11-2
cdr3_length: 14
cdr3_aa: CASRREHGHREQYF
cdr3_nt: TGTGCCAGCAGGCGGGAGCACGGCCATCGCGAGCAGTACTTC

j_call: TRBJ2-3
d_call: NA
v_call: TRBV6-2/TRBV6-3
cdr3_length: 14
cdr3_aa: CASSYSSGLTTQYF
cdr3_nt: TGTGCCAGCAGTTACTCGTCTGGCTTAACTACGCAGTATTTT

j_call: TRBJ2-3
d_call: NA
v_call: TRBV7-2
cdr3_length: 14
cdr3_aa: CASSVSSSTDTQYF
cdr3_nt: TGTGCCAGCAGCGTATCTAGTAGCACAGATACGCAGTATTTT

j_call: TRBJ2-3
d_call: TRBD2
v_call: TRBV5-1
cdr3_length: 16
cdr3_aa: CASSLVASGGADTQYF
cdr3_nt: TGCGCCAGCAGCTTGGTAGCTAGCGGGGGGGCAGATACGCAGTATTTT

j_call: TRBJ1-5
d_call: TRBD1
v_call: TRBV29-1
cdr3_length: 13
cdr3_aa: CSVADRLDQPQHF
cdr3_nt: TGCAGCGTAGCGGACAGGCTAGATCAGCCCCAGCATTTT

j_call: TRBJ2-5
d_call: TRBD2
v_call: TRBV9
cdr3_length: 17
cdr3_aa: CASSVGASGGIQETQYF
cdr3_nt: TGTGCCAGCAGCGTAGGGGCTAGCGGGGGGATCCAAGAGACCCAGTACTTC

j_call: TRBJ2-7
d_call: NA
v_call: TRBV2
cdr3_length: 14
cdr3_aa: CASSVSQVSYEQYF
cdr3_nt: TGTGCCAGCAGTGTTAGTCAGGTCTCCTACGAGCAGTACTTC

j_call: TRBJ1-3
d_call: NA
v_call: TRBV12-3/TRBV12-4
cdr3_length: 13
cdr3_aa: CAGSGGSGNTIYF
cdr3_nt: TGTGCCGGATCGGGGGGCTCTGGAAACACCATATATTTT

j_call: TRBJ1-2
d_call: NA
v_call: TRBV7-2
cdr3_length: 12
cdr3_aa: CASSKDSYGYTF
cdr3_nt: TGTGCCAGCAGCAAAGACAGCTATGGCTACACCTTC